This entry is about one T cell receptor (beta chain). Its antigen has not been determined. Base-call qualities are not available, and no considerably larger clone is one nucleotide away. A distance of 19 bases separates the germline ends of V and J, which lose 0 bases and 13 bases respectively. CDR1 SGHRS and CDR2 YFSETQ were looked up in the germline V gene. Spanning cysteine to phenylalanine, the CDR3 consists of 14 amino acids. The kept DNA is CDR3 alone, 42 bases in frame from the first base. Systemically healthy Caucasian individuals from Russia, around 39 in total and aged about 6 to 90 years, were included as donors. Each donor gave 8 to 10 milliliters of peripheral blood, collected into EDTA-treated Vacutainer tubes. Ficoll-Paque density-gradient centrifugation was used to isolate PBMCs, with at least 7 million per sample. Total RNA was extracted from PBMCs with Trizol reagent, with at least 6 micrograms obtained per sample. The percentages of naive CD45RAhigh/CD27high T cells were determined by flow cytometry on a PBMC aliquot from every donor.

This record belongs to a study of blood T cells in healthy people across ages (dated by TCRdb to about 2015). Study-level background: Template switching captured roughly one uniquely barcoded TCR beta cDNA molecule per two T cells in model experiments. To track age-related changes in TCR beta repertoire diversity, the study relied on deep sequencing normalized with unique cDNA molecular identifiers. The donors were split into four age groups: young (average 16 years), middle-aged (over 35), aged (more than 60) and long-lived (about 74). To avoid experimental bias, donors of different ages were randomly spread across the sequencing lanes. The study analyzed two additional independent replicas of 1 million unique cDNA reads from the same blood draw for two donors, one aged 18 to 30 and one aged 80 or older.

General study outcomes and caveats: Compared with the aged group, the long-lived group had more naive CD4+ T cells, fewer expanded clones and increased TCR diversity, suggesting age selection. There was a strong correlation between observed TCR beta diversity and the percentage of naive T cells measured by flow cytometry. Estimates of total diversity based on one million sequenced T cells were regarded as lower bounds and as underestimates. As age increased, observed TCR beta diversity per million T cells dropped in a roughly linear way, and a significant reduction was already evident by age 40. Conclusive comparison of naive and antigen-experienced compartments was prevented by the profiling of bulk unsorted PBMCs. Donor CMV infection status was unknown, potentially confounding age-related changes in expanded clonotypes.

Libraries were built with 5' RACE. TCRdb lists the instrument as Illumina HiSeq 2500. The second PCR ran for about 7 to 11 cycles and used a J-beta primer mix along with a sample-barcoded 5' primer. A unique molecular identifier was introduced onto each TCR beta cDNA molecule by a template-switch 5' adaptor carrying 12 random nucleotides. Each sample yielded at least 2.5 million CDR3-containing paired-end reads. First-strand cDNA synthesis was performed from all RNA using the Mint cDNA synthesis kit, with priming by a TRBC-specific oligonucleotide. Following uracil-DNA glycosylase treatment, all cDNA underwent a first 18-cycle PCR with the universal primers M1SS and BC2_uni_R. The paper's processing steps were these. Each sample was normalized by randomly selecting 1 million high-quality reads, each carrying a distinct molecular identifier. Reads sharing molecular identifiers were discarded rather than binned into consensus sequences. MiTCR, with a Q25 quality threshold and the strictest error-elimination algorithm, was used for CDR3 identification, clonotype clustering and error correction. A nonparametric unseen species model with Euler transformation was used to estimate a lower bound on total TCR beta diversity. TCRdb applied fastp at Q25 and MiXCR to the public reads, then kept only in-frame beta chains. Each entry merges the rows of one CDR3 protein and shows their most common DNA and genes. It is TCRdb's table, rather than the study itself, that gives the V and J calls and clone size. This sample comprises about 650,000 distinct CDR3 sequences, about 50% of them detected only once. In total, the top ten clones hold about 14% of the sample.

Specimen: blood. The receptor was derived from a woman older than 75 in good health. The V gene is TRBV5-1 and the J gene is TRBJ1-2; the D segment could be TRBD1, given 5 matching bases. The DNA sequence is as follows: TGCGCCAGCAGCTTGGCCGCCGGGACCCCGCTCAGCACCTTC. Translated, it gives CASSLAAGTPLSTF.